Listed below are T cell receptor beta chains from one sample, sequenced in a study of CD8+ T cells in alopecia areata. Here immunoSEQ multiplex PCR was the method, and the copy in TCRdb shows in-frame clones only, minus some. The data show a few hundred thousand clones, 67% seen once. Sample: CD4+ T cells sorted from blood, taken at week 0. These receptors all come from a human donor with alopecia areata. Each CDR3 is given with its conserved first and last residue. Fields, in order: clone size, J gene, V gene, D gene, CDR3 DNA, CDR3 protein. A D gene is named only where the DNA matches it firmly. Clone size is not always given. Where it is, it says once, few, many or a class for expanded clones.

clone_size: NA
j_call: TRBJ1-2
v_call: TRBV6-5
d_call: TRBD1
cdr3_nt: TGTGCCAGCAGTTACTCCGGGACAGGCGCGTTCTATGGCTACACCTTC
cdr3_aa: CASSYSGTGAFYGYTF

clone_size: NA
j_call: TRBJ1-1
v_call: TRBV30
d_call: NA
cdr3_nt: TGTGCCTGGAGGCCGGACGTCGCTTTCTTT
cdr3_aa: CAWRPDVAFF

clone_size: once
j_call: TRBJ2-7
v_call: TRBV5-1
d_call: TRBD2
cdr3_nt: TGCGCCAGCAGCTTGGTGGCGGCGGGGGGGAACGAGCAGTACTTC
cdr3_aa: CASSLVAAGGNEQYF

clone_size: NA
j_call: TRBJ1-5
v_call: TRBV30
d_call: NA
cdr3_nt: TGTGCCTGGAGTAACAGGTTTGGTCAGCCCCAGCATTTT
cdr3_aa: CAWSNRFGQPQHF

clone_size: once
j_call: TRBJ1-1
v_call: TRBV25-1
d_call: NA
cdr3_nt: TGTGCCAGCAACACGGAGACTGAAGCTTTCTTT
cdr3_aa: CASNTETEAFF

clone_size: few
j_call: TRBJ2-2
v_call: TRBV6-5
d_call: TRBD2
cdr3_nt: TGTGCCAGCAGTCACGAGCGGGGAGACACCGGGGAGCTGTTTTTT
cdr3_aa: CASSHERGDTGELFF

clone_size: few
j_call: TRBJ2-7
v_call: TRBV18
d_call: NA
cdr3_nt: TGTGCCAGCTCAACCTCTGGAGCGGAGATCTACGAGCAGTACTTC
cdr3_aa: CASSTSGAEIYEQYF

clone_size: NA
j_call: TRBJ1-2
v_call: TRBV29-1
d_call: NA
cdr3_nt: TGCAGCGTTGAGGGGGGCGCGTATGGCTACACCTTC
cdr3_aa: CSVEGGAYGYTF

clone_size: few
j_call: TRBJ2-3
v_call: TRBV5-6
d_call: NA
cdr3_nt: TGTGCCAGCAGCCTCCTCAGGGCAGATACGCAGTATTTT
cdr3_aa: CASSLLRADTQYF

clone_size: NA
j_call: TRBJ1-5
v_call: TRBV4-2
d_call: NA
cdr3_nt: TGTGCCAGCAGCCAAGGAGTCGGGGCTGAACAGCCCCAGCATTTT
cdr3_aa: CASSQGVGAEQPQHF

clone_size: NA
j_call: TRBJ1-1
v_call: TRBV19
d_call: NA
cdr3_nt: TGTGCCAGTAGTCGACAGAGCGGATTCACTGAAGCTTTCTTT
cdr3_aa: CASSRQSGFTEAFF

clone_size: few
j_call: TRBJ1-1
v_call: TRBV9
d_call: NA
cdr3_nt: TGTGCCAGCAGCGTCCAGGTGAACACTGAAGCTTTCTTT
cdr3_aa: CASSVQVNTEAFF